A single sample gave rise to the 15 T cell receptor beta chains below, sequenced in a study of cytomegalovirus exposure and HLA in healthy donors. The data were produced by immunoSEQ multiplex PCR, yet TCRdb's version contains in-frame clones alone and is incomplete. The repertoire includes about 120,000 clones, approximately 88% of them detected once, and 1.5% to 2.5% sits in the top ten. The specimen was PBMCs. Receptors were obtained from a woman between 18 and 30 years old in good health and CMV-seronegative.

This clone was seen only once. The V and J genes are TRBV2 and TRBJ1-1; perhaps TRBD1 as D (5 bases). Germline assignment: CDR1 SNHLY and CDR2 FYNNEI. CDR3 length: 12 residues. Between the trimmed V and J ends, which lost 5 bases and 5 bases, there was a span of 9 bases. The CDR3 DNA reads as TGTGCCAGCAGTCTGCCAGGGACTGAAGCTTTCTTT. Its protein product is CASSLPGTEAFF.

This clone was seen once. The CDR3 reads CASSLDHLNTGELFF. The CDR3 nucleotides are TGTGCCAGCAGCTTAGACCACCTAAACACCGGGGAGCTGTTTTTT. This chain uses TRBV11-3 with TRBJ2-2; D remains ambiguous. The CDR3 totals 15 residues. The germline V and J ends were trimmed by 0 bases and 2 bases, with 7 bases remaining between them. Germline V CDR1 and CDR2: SGHNT, YENEEA.

The rearrangement joins TRBV15 to TRBJ1-1; D is unresolved. The CDR3 length is 13 residues. Trimming took 0 bases from V and 9 from J, leaving 11 bases between them. Germline loops: CDR1 LNHNV, CDR2 YYDKDF (reference sequence). The DNA of the CDR3 is TGTGCCACCAGCAGAGAATCGGGGAGTAAAGCTTTCTTT. Translation gives CATSRESGSKAFF.

The sample holds one count of this clone. This chain joins TRBV9 and TRBJ2-7, with 9 bases that match TRBD2. Germline V lookup: CDR1 SGDLS, CDR2 YYNGEE. The CDR3 contains 14 residues. J was trimmed by 6 bases and V by 0 bases; bases with no gene match: 4. The CDR3 DNA reads as TGTGCCAGCAGCGTAGTGGCGGGAGGGCCCGAGCAGTACTTC. Translation gives CASSVVAGGPEQYF.

Here the CDR3 reads CASSSPGGRNTRDYGYTF. CDR3 nucleotide sequence: TGTGCCAGCAGCTCTCCTGGGGGCCGCAATACCCGTGACTATGGCTACACCTTC. This chain joins TRBV9 and TRBJ1-2, with D maybe TRBD1 (6 bases). The CDR3 loop spans 18 amino acids. V shed 4 bases and J shed 3 bases, with 25 bases lying between them. Germline CDR1 SGDLS, CDR2 YYNGEE.

The J gene is TRBJ2-1, the V gene TRBV7-6; the match to TRBD2 covers 7 bases. V lost 5 bases to trimming and J lost 10 bases; unmatched junction nucleotides: 8. The CDR3 spans 13 residues. The germline V gene has CDR1 SGHVS and CDR2 FNYEAQ. The CDR3 reads CASSRTKAGEQFF. The CDR3 nucleotides read TGTGCCAGCAGCCGTACAAAAGCGGGGGAGCAGTTCTTC.

CDR3 amino acids: CASSEDSPTNEKLFF. DNA for the CDR3: TGTGCCAGCAGCGAAGACAGCCCAACTAATGAAAAACTGTTTTTT. The chain is built from TRBV7-9 and TRBJ1-4; TRBD1 is a possible D gene (5 bases). The CDR3 consists of 15 residues. The germline V and J ends were trimmed by 5 bases and 0 bases, with 10 bases remaining between them. Per germline, CDR1 SEHNR and CDR2 FQNEAQ (reference sequence).

The rearrangement uses TRBV29-1 and TRBJ2-4, with D possibly TRBD1 on 5 matching bases. The CDR3 consists of 14 residues. The V end was cut by 5 bases, the J end by 0 bases, with 11 bases between. Germline V lookup: CDR1 SQVTM, CDR2 ANQGSEA. CDR3 region: CSVRSGLAKNIQYF. CDR3 nucleotide sequence: TGCAGCGTTCGATCAGGGTTAGCCAAAAACATTCAGTACTTC.

The table lists this clone with a count of one. This sequence joins TRBV5-1 and TRBJ2-2, with TRBD2 identical over 14 bases. The V gene's germline CDR1 is SGHRS and CDR2 YFSETQ. The V segment lost 0 bases and the J segment 5 bases; nucleotides outside the gene matches: 9. This CDR3 comprises 19 residues. CDR3 residues: CASSLGQKGLAGVTGELFF. The CDR3 DNA reads TGCGCCAGCAGCTTGGGACAAAAGGGACTAGCGGGAGTAACCGGGGAGCTGTTTTTT.

The chain uses TRBV6-5 and TRBJ1-2, with D unresolved. V lost 0 bases and J lost 2, with 13 bases in between. CDR3 length: 16 amino acids. Germline V gene data show CDR1 as MNHEY and CDR2 as SVGAGI. The CDR3 sequence is CASSYSRNPVNYGYTF. The CDR3 bases are TGTGCCAGCAGTTACTCGCGAAACCCGGTCAACTATGGCTACACCTTC.

This chain connects TRBV21-1 to TRBJ1-2. TRBV21-1 is annotated as a pseudogene. This CDR3 is 16 amino acids long. CDR3 residues: CASSKGAHHPHYGYTF. Here the CDR3 DNA reads TGTGCCAGCAGCAAAGGAGCCCACCACCCCCACTATGGCTACACCTTC.

This chain uses TRBV4-1 with TRBJ1-2; TRBD1 is a possible D gene (5 bases). The CDR3 runs 13 residues. Trimming took 3 bases from V and 9 from J, leaving 14 bases between them. The germline V gene has CDR1 MGHRA and CDR2 YSYEKL. The CDR3: CASSQAGFWSYTF. In nucleotides, the CDR3 is TGCGCCAGCAGCCAGGCAGGGTTTTGGAGCTACACCTTC.

The V call is TRBV4-2, the J call TRBJ2-7; tentatively, D is TRBD2 (6 bases). Germline lookup yields CDR1 LGHNA and CDR2 YNFKEQ. Trimming took off 1 base at V and 0 bases at J, with 13 bases between the two ends. The CDR3 consists of 16 residues. The CDR3 coding sequence is TGTGCCAGCAGCCAAGGGCTGCTAGCGAACTCCTACGAGCAGTACTTC. As protein: CASSQGLLANSYEQYF.

The CDR3, as DNA: TGTGCCAGCAGCCGGGGGGGAGGTACCTACGAGCAGTACTTC. Residues: CASSRGGGTYEQYF. The chain couples TRBV7-6 to TRBJ2-7; 8 nucleotides match TRBD2. The CDR3 runs to 14 residues. CDR1 and CDR2 from the germline V gene are SGHVS and FNYEAQ. The junction had 5 bases not matched to a gene; V was cut back by 5 bases and J by 2 bases.

The gene calls are TRBV20-1 and TRBJ2-5; D possibly corresponds to TRBD2 (5 bases). The CDR3 spans 11 residues. Germline-derived CDR1 and CDR2 are DFQATT and SNEGSKA (reference sequence). The germline V and J ends were trimmed by 3 bases and 5 bases, with 7 bases remaining between them. The CDR3: CSASRRETQYF. Here the CDR3 DNA reads TGCAGTGCTAGCAGGAGGGAGACCCAGTACTTC.